Sequencing of this T cell receptor beta chain was carried out in a study of blood T cell repertoires in COVID-19. The wider study: Sample material is recorded as cDNA or gDNA derived from T cells, B-cell-depleted T cells, or PBMCs.

V lost 0 bases and J 3 bases, leaving 9 bases between the germline ends. Germline V gives CDR1 SGHRS, CDR2 YFSETQ. The CDR3 length is 14 residues. The data were produced by immunoSEQ multiplex PCR, yet TCRdb's version contains in-frame clones alone and is incomplete. The sample consists of 220,000 or so clones, approximately 81% of them appearing once. The source of this sequence is a woman aged 55-69 years who had recovered from COVID-19. The specimen sequenced was peripheral blood. This chain uses TRBV5-1 with TRBJ1-2; TRBD1 might be the D (6 bases). CDR3 DNA sequence: TGCGCCAGCAGCTTGGAGGCAGGGGACTATGGCTACACCTTC. Amino acids: CASSLEAGDYGYTF. The entire variable domain, with the rest obtained from reference TRBV5-1 and TRBJ1-2, is as follows: KAGVTQTPRYLIKTRGQQVTLSCSPISGHRSVSWYQQTPGQGLQFLFEYFSETQRNKGNFPGRFSGRQFSNSRSEMNVSTLELGDSALYLCASSLEAGDYGYTFGSGTRLTVV.